Below, 25 T cell receptor beta chains from the same sample are listed, as sequenced in a study of T cell repertoires in cytomegalovirus infection. One entry per CDR3 protein results from TCRdb running MiXCR on the reads. The sample includes about 490,000 distinct CDR3 sequences, around a quarter of them seen just once. Sequencing was done on a sample of PBMCs. The receptors shown here come from a human donor in good health (CMV status not recorded). Some clones in this sample may be carry-over from other donors' samples.

The chain employs TRBV7-2 and TRBJ2-5; tentative D call: TRBD1 (6 bases). V shed 6 bases and J shed 5 bases, with 16 bases lying between them. The V gene's germline CDR1 is SGHTA and CDR2 FQGNSA. This CDR3 has 14 amino acids. CDR3 in amino acids: CASSRRDTWETQYF. In nucleotides, the CDR3 is TGTGCCAGCAGTCGACGGGACACTTGGGAGACCCAGTACTTC.

This rearrangement joins TRBV2 to TRBJ2-1, with TRBD1 as a possible D gene (6 bases). Germline CDR1 and CDR2: SNHLY and FYNNEI. The germline V and J ends were trimmed by 7 bases and 6 bases, with 13 bases remaining between them. The CDR3 is made up of 13 amino acids. The CDR3 region is CASTLQGINEQFF. CDR3 sequence (DNA): TGTGCCAGCACCCTACAGGGAATCAATGAGCAGTTCTTC.

This rearrangement joins TRBV29-1 to TRBJ1-1; a weak D match, TRBD1 (5 bases). Germline V CDR1 and CDR2: SQVTM, ANQGSEA. The CDR3 is made up of 13 amino acids. V lost 5 bases and J 5 bases, leaving 15 bases between the germline ends. The CDR3 DNA sequence: TGCAGCGTTCTCTCCGGGGCGGGGACTGAAGCTTTCTTT. The encoded protein is CSVLSGAGTEAFF.

The rearrangement links TRBV20-1 to TRBJ1-6; unclear D gene. This CDR3 has 14 residues. V was shortened by 6 bases and J by 5 bases, with 14 bases between the two germline ends. Per germline, CDR1 DFQATT and CDR2 SNEGSKA (reference sequence). CDR3 DNA: TGCAGTGCCCGAGATCCGGTCCATAATTCACCCCTCCACTTT. Translation gives CSARDPVHNSPLHF.

The rearrangement uses TRBV6-5 and TRBJ2-5, with a weak D call TRBD2 (6 bases). The V gene's germline CDR1 is MNHEY and CDR2 SVGAGI. Deletions cut 5 bases from V and 0 bases from J, with 19 bases between. The CDR3 consists of 17 residues. CDR3 region: CASSPYGAGPYQETQYF. The CDR3 DNA reads TGTGCCAGCAGTCCCTATGGGGCGGGACCGTACCAAGAGACCCAGTACTTC.

This clonotype was observed a few times. The chain carries TRBV25-1 and TRBJ2-3; D unclear. Trimming shortened V by 10 bases and J by 0 bases, and 14 bases separated the two germline ends. The CDR3 is made up of 14 amino acids. Per the germline V gene, CDR1 is MGHDK and CDR2 is SYGVNS. This CDR3 reads CANAGVVSTDTQYF. CDR3 DNA sequence: TGTGCCAACGCTGGGGTGGTGAGCACAGATACGCAGTATTTT. Filled out from reference TRBV25-1 and TRBJ2-3, the complete variable domain reads EADIYQTPRYLVIGTGKKITLECSQTMGHDKMYWYQQDPGMELHLIHYSYGVNSTEKGDLSSESTVSRIRTEHFPLTLESARPSHTSQYLCANAGVVSTDTQYFGPGTRLTVL.

This clonotype was recorded only once. V is TRBV7-9 and J is TRBJ2-7, with TRBD1 matching 10 bases. This CDR3 contains 15 residues. CDR1 is SEHNR, CDR2 FQNEAQ, per germline (reference sequence). The junction had 7 bases not matched to a gene; V was cut back by 5 bases and J by 3 bases. CDR3 residues: CASSIGQGEIYEQYV. CDR3 sequence (DNA): TGTGCCAGCAGCATAGGACAGGGGGAGATCTACGAGCAGTACGTC.

The chain has TRBV7-9 and TRBJ1-2; 9 positions match TRBD1. Losses at the gene ends were 5 bases for V and 8 bases for J; bases not matched to a gene: 12. CDR3 length: 15 residues. Looked up from germline, CDR1 is SEHNR and CDR2 is FQNEAQ (reference sequence). CDR3 DNA sequence: TGTGCCAGCAGCCAAATCGCACAGGGGGCAGGGGGCTACACCTTC. Translated: CASSQIAQGAGGYTF.

This clonotype was recorded a few times. The CDR3 DNA reads as TGCGCCAGCAGCCGACAGTCGAGCTCCTACAATGAGCAGTTCTTC. As protein: CASSRQSSSYNEQFF. The chain combines TRBV4-1 with TRBJ2-1; D may be TRBD1 (5 bases). V was pared by 4 bases and J by 0 bases, with 10 bases between. Looked up from germline, CDR1 is MGHRA and CDR2 is YSYEKL. CDR3 size: 15 residues.

The table lists this clonotype with many counts. The chain joins TRBV7-2 to TRBJ1-1, with D unresolved. CDR1 and CDR2 from the germline V gene are SGHTA and FQGNSA. The V and J ends lost 5 bases and 4 bases respectively, with 17 bases between them. The CDR3 sequence is 15 residues long. This CDR3 reads CASSPNSERGTEAFF. The CDR3 DNA reads as TGTGCCAGCAGCCCCAACAGCGAACGGGGCACTGAAGCTTTCTTT.

This clonotype has only a few counts. The chain links TRBV7-9 to TRBJ1-2; 7 bases are a match to TRBD1. V trimming: 0 bases; J trimming: 0 bases; junction bases outside the gene matches: 7. This CDR3 is built from 17 residues. Germline CDR1 and CDR2: SEHNR and FQNEAQ (reference sequence). CDR3 sequence: CASSLAQTGATNYGYTF. In DNA, the CDR3 is TGTGCCAGCAGCTTAGCCCAAACAGGGGCGACTAACTATGGCTACACCTTC. The full variable domain, its missing parts supplied by reference TRBV7-9 and TRBJ1-2, is DTGVSQNPRHKITKRGQNVTFRCDPISEHNRLYWYRQTLGQGPEFLTYFQNEAQLEKSRLLSDRFSAERPKGSFSTLEIQRTEQGDSAMYLCASSLAQTGATNYGYTFGSGTRLTVV.

The CDR3 DNA sequence: TGTGCCAGCAGTTTATTGGAACTCGGGTTGAATGAGCAGTTCTTC. The encoded protein is CASSLLELGLNEQFF. This chain uses TRBV28 with TRBJ2-1; D unclear. From germline, CDR1 is MDHEN and CDR2 SYDVKM. The CDR3 contains 15 residues. V was shortened by 1 base and J by 7 bases, with 14 bases between the two germline ends.

This clonotype was observed a few times. The rearrangement uses TRBV12-3 or TRBV12-4 and TRBJ1-5; D uncertain. The CDR3 extends over 16 amino acids. V shed 0 bases and J shed 3 bases, with 12 bases lying between them. The DNA for the CDR3 is TGTGCCAGCAGTTTAGCGCCGGGAGTCCTCAATCAGCCCCAGCATTTT. Translation: CASSLAPGVLNQPQHF.

V is TRBV7-2 and J is TRBJ2-1, with D possibly being TRBD1 (6 bases). Germline values: CDR1 SGHTA, CDR2 FQGNSA. CDR3 length: 11 residues. Trimming cost V 5 bases and J 12 bases, with 11 bases left between them. CDR3 sequence reads: CASSREQGQFF. In nucleotides, the CDR3 is TGTGCCAGCAGCAGAGAACAGGGGCAGTTCTTC.

The chain is built from TRBV5-1 and TRBJ2-1, with 7 positions matching TRBD1. V shed 0 bases, J shed 7 bases, and the junction held 7 bases outside the gene matches. Looked up from germline, CDR1 is SGHRS and CDR2 is YFSETQ. The CDR3 has 15 amino acids. In nucleotides, the CDR3 is TGCGCCAGCAGCTTGGCCGTGACAGGGACGAATGAGCAGTTCTTC. This encodes CASSLAVTGTNEQFF.

This clonotype was seen ten or more times. The J gene is TRBJ1-5, the V gene TRBV7-2, with D unresolved. The V end was cut by 5 bases, the J end by 0 bases, with 11 bases between. This CDR3 contains 15 residues. Germline V lookup: CDR1 SGHTA, CDR2 FQGNSA. The CDR3 DNA reads TGTGCCAGCAGCCCCATCGGCGGTAGCAATCAGCCCCAGCATTTT. The encoded protein is CASSPIGGSNQPQHF.

The J gene is TRBJ2-1, the V gene TRBV11-2, with TRBD2 matching over 8 bases. CDR3 length: 15 residues. Germline V gives CDR1 SGHAT, CDR2 FQNNGV. Losses at the gene ends were 5 bases for V and 5 bases for J; bases not matched to a gene: 8. The CDR3 is CASSETGTRNNEQFF. The CDR3, as DNA: TGTGCCAGCAGCGAGACCGGGACTAGGAACAATGAGCAGTTCTTC.

This clonotype was counted between two and nine times. This chain joins TRBV6-5 and TRBJ2-7; D gene unclear. Germline CDR1 is MNHEY and CDR2 is SVGAGI. This CDR3 has 13 amino acids. Trimming left V 0 bases short and J 6 bases short, with 9 bases between. The CDR3 DNA is TGTGCCAGCAGTTACTCGAAAGGGTCCGAGCAGTACTTC. This sequence encodes CASSYSKGSEQYF.

V is TRBV6-6 and J is TRBJ2-1; D perhaps matches TRBD1 (6 bases). The CDR3 is made up of 16 amino acids. V was shortened by 0 bases and J by 2 bases, with 11 bases between the two germline ends. Germline V CDR1 and CDR2: MNHNY, SVGAGI (reference sequence). DNA of the CDR3: TGTGCCAGCAGTTACTCGGCAGGGGCTACCTACAATGAGCAGTTCTTC. This codes for CASSYSAGATYNEQFF.

This chain uses TRBV4-3 with TRBJ1-2, with D unclear. V was clipped by 4 bases and J by 8 bases, with 2 bases between them. Germline V gene data show CDR1 as LGHNA and CDR2 as YSLEER. The CDR3 totals 9 residues. CDR3 bases: TGCGCCAGCAGCCGCGGCTACACCTTC. It translates to CASSRGYTF.

This clonotype was recorded many times. The chain uses TRBV5-8 and TRBJ2-7; D is ambiguous. CDR3 length: 15 residues. V was clipped by 6 bases and J by 3 bases, with 19 bases between them. Germline V gene lookup returns CDR1 SGHTS and CDR2 YDEGEE. The DNA of the CDR3 is TGTGCCAGCAACGATGGTGCTCCTACCCTCTACGAGCAGTACTTC. This gives the protein CASNDGAPTLYEQYF.

This clonotype has a single count. The CDR3 region has the DNA TGTGCCAGTAGTATTGCTAGCGGATCCTACGAGCAGTACTTC. It codes for CASSIASGSYEQYF. V gene TRBV19 combines with J gene TRBJ2-7; 7 bases align to TRBD2. The germline gives CDR1 LNHDA, CDR2 SQIVND (reference sequence). The CDR3 has 14 amino acids. V lost 3 bases to trimming and J lost 1 base; unmatched junction nucleotides: 3.

The V call is TRBV19, the J call TRBJ1-1, with 7 bases identical to TRBD1. Germline V gene data show CDR1 as LNHDA and CDR2 as SQIVND (reference sequence). The junction had 9 bases not matched to a gene; V was cut back by 1 base and J by 4 bases. CDR3 length equals 16 residues. This CDR3 is CASSIVTGVLGTEAFF. CDR3 in DNA: TGTGCCAGTAGTATAGTAACAGGGGTCCTTGGCACTGAAGCTTTCTTT.

This clonotype was detected ten times or more. The V and J genes are TRBV7-2 and TRBJ2-5; D unresolved. V gave up 5 bases and J gave up 2 bases, with 12 bases separating them. The length of the CDR3 is 14 residues. Germline V CDR1 and CDR2: SGHTA, FQGNSA. The CDR3 is CASSTPGPQETQYF. In nucleotides, the CDR3 is TGTGCCAGCAGCACGCCGGGCCCTCAAGAGACCCAGTACTTC. Full variable domain (outside the CDR3, taken from reference TRBV7-2 and TRBJ2-5): GAGVSQSPSNKVTEKGKDVELRCDPISGHTALYWYRQSLGQGLEFLIYFQGNSAPDKSGLPSDRFSAERTGGSVSTLTIQRTQQEDSAVYLCASSTPGPQETQYFGPGTRLLVL.

This clonotype was counted at least ten times. The chain combines TRBV7-2 with TRBJ2-1, with 13 bases that match TRBD2. This CDR3 is built from 15 residues. Germline V gene data show CDR1 as SGHTA and CDR2 as FQGNSA. V was pared by 5 bases and J by 8 bases, with 6 bases of the junction left unmatched. This chain's CDR3 is CASSTTSGRAHEQFF. CDR3 sequence (DNA): TGTGCCAGCAGCACCACTAGCGGGAGGGCCCATGAGCAGTTCTTC.